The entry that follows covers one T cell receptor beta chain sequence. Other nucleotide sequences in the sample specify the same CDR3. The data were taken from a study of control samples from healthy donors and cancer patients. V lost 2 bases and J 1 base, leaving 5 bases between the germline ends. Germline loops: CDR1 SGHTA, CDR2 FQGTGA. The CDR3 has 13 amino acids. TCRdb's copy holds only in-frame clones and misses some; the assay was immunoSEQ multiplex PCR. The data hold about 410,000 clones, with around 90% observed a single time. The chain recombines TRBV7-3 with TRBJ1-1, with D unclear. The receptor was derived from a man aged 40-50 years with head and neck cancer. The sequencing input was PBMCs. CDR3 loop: CASSLQRNTEAFF. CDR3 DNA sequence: TGTGCCAGCAGCTTACAACGGAACACTGAAGCTTTCTTT.